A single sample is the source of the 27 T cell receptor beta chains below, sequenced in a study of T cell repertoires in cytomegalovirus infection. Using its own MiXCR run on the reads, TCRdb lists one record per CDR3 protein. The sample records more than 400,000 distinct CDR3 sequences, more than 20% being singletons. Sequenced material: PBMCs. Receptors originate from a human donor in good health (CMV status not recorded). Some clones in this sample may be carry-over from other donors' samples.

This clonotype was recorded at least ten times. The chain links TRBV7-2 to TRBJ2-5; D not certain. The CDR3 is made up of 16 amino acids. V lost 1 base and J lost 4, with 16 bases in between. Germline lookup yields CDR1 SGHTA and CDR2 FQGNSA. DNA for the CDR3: TGTGCCAGCAGCTTAGACGGTTTCGTAGTAGGAGAGACCCAGTACTTC. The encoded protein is CASSLDGFVVGETQYF.

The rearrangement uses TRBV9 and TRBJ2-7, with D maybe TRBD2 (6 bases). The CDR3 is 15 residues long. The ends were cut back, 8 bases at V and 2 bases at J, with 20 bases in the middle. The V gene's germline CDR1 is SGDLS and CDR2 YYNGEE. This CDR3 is CARGFGGTTTYEQYV. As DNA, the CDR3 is TGTGCCAGGGGATTTGGCGGGACCACAACCTACGAGCAGTACGTC.

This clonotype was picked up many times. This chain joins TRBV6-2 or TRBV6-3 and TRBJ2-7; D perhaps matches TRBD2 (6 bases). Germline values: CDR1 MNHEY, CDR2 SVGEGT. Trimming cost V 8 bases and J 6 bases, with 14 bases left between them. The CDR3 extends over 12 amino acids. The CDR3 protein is CASGPGGGEQYF. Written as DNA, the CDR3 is TGTGCCAGCGGCCCCGGGGGAGGCGAGCAGTACTTC.

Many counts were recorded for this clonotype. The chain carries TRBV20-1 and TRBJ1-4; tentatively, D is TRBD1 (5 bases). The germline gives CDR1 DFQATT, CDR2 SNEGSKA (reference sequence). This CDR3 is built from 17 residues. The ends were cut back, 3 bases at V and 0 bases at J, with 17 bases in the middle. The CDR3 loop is CSARGDGGSATNEKLFF. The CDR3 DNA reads TGCAGTGCTAGGGGGGACGGAGGATCAGCAACTAATGAAAAACTGTTTTTT.

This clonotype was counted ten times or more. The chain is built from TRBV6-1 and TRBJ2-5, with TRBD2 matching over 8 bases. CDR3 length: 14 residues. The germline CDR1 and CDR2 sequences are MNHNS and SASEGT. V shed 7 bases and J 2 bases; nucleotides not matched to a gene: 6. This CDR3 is CASTKTSEQETQYF. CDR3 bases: TGTGCCAGCACGAAGACTAGCGAGCAAGAGACCCAGTACTTC.

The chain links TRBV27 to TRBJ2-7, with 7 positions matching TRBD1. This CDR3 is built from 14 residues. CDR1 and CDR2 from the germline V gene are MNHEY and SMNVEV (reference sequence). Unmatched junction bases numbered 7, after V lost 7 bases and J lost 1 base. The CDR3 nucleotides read TGTGCCAGCACCGCCCTGGGACAGTCCTACGAGCAGTACTTC. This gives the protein CASTALGQSYEQYF.

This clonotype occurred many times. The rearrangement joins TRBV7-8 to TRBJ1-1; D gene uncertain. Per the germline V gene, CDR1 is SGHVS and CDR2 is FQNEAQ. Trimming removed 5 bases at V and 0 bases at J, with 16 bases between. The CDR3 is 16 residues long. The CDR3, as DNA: TGTGCCAGCAGCCCCTCCCTGAGCACACTGAACACTGAAGCTTTCTTT. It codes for CASSPSLSTLNTEAFF. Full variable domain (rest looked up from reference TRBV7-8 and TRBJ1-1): GAGVSQSPRYKVAKRGQDVALRCDPISGHVSLFWYQQALGQGPEFLTYFQNEAQLDKSGLPSDRFFAERPEGSVSTLKIQRTQQEDSAVYLCASSPSLSTLNTEAFFGQGTRLTVV.

The CDR3 loop is CASSQDMGRVNEKLFF. The DNA for the CDR3 is TGCGCCAGCAGCCAAGATATGGGGCGGGTAAATGAAAAACTGTTTTTT. The rearrangement joins TRBV4-1 to TRBJ1-4; D perhaps matches TRBD1 (5 bases). The ends were cut back, 0 bases at V and 5 bases at J, with 13 bases in the middle. CDR3 length: 16 residues. The germline CDR1 and CDR2 sequences are MGHRA and YSYEKL.

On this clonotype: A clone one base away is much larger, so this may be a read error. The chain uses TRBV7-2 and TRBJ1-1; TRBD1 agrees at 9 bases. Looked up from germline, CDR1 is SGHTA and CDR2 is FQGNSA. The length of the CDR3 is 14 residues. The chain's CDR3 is CANSPRQGVTEAFF. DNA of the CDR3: TGTGCCAACAGCCCTCGACAGGGGGTTACTGAAGCTTTCTTT.

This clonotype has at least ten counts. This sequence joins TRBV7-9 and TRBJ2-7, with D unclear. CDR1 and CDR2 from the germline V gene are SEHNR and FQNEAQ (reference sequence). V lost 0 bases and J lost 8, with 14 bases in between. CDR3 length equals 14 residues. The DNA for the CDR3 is TGTGCCAGCAGCTTAGCGGAACTCCCGGTGCAGCAGTACTTC. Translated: CASSLAELPVQQYF.

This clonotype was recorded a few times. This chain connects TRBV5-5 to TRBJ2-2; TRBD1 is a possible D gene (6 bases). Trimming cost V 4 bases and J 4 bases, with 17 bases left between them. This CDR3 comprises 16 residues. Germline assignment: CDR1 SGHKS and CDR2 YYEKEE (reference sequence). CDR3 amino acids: CASSPGQRLSTGELFF. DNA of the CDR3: TGTGCCAGCAGCCCTGGACAGCGGTTGAGCACCGGGGAGCTGTTTTTT.

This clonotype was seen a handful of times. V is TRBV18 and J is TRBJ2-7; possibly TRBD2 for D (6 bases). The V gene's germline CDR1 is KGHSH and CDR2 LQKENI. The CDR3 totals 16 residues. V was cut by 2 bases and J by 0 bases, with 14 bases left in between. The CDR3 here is CASSPYLAESSYEQYV. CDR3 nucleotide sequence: TGTGCCAGCTCACCATACTTAGCGGAGAGCTCCTACGAGCAGTACGTC.

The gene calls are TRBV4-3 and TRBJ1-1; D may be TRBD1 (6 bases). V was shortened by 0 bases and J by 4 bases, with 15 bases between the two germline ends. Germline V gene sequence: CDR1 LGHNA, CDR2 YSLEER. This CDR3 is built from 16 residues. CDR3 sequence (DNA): TGCGCCAGCAGCCAAGACGGAGCGGGGGCGCGCACTGAAGCTTTCTTT. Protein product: CASSQDGAGARTEAFF.

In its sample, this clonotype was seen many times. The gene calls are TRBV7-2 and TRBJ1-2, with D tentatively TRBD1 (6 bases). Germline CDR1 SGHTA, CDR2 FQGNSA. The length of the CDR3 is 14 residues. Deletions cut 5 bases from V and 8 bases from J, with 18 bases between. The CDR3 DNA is TGTGCCAGCAGCCCGACAGGAGGTTTTGCGGGCTACACCTTC. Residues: CASSPTGGFAGYTF.

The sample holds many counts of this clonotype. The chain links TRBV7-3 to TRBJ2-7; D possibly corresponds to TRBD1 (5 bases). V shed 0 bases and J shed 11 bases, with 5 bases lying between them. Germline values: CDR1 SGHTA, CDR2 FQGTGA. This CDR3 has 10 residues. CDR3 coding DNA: TGTGCCAGCAGCTTAACAGGGGAGTACTTC. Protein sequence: CASSLTGEYF.

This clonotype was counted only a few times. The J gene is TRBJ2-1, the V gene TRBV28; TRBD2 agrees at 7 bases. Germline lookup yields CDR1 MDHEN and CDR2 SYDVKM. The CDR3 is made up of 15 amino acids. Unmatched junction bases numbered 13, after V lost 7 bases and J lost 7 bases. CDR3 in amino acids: CASTRGSIVSNEQFF. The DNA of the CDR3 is TGTGCCAGCACGCGCGGGAGCATTGTTTCGAATGAGCAGTTCTTC.

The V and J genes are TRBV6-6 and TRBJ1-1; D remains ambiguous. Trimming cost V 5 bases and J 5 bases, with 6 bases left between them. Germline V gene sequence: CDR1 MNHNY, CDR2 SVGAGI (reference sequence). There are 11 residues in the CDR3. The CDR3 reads CASSEKTEAFF. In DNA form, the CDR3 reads TGTGCCAGCAGTGAGAAAACTGAAGCTTTCTTT.

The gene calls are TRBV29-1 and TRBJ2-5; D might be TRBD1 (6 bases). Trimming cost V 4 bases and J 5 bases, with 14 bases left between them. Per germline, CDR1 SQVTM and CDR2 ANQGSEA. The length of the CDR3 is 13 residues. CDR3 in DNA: TGCAGCGTTGGGGCAGGGGCCGGCGAGACCCAGTACTTC. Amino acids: CSVGAGAGETQYF.

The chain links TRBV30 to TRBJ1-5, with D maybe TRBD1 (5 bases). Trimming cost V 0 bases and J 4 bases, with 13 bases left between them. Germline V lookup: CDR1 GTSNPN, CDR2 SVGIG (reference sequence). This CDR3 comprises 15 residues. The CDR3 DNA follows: TGTGCCTGGAGTGTATCAGGGATATGGAATCAGCCCCAGCATTTT. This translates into CAWSVSGIWNQPQHF.

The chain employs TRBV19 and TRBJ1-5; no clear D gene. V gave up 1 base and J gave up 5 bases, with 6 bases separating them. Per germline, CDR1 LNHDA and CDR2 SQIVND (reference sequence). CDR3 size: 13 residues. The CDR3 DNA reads TGTGCCAGTAGTATAGTAGCGGATCAGCCCCAGCATTTT. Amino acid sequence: CASSIVADQPQHF.

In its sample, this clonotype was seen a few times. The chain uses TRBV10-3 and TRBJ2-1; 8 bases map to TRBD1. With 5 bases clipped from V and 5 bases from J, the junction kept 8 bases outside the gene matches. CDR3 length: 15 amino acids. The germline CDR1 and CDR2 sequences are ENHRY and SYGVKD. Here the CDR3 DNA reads TGTGCCATCAGTTTTTCCGGGACAGGAAACAATGAGCAGTTCTTC. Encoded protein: CAISFSGTGNNEQFF.

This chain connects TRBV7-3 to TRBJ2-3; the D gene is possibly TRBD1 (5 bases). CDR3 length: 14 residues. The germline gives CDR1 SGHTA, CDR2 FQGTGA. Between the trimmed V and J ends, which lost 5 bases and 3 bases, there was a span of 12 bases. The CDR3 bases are TGTGCCAGCAGCCAGGGTAGTTCGACAGATACGCAGTATTTT. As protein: CASSQGSSTDTQYF.

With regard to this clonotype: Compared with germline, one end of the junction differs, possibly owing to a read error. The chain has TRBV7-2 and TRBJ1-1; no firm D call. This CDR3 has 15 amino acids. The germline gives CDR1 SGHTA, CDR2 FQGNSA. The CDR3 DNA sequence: TGTGCCAGCAGCTTAGCGGTACGACGGAACAATGAAGCTTGCTTT. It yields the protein CASSLAVRRNNEACF.

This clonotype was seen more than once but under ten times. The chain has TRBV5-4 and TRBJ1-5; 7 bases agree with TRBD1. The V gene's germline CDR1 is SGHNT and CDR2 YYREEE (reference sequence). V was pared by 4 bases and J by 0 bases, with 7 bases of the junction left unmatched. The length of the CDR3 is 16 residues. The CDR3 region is CASSVGGTVSNQPQHF. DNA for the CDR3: TGTGCCAGCAGCGTGGGGGGGACAGTTAGCAATCAGCCCCAGCATTTT.

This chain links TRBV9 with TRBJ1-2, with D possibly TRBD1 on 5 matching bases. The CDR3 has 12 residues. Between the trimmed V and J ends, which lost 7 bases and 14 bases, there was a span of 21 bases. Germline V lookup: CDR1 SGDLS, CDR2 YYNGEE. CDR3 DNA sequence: TGTGCCAGCGGAGAGTATGGGGGGACTAGGACCTTC. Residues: CASGEYGGTRTF.

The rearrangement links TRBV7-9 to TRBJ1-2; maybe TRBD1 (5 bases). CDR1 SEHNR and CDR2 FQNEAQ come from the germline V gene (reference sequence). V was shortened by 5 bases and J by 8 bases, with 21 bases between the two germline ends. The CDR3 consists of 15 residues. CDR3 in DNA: TGTGCCAGCAGCCTTATGGGGGACGCCGGGAAGGGCTACACCTTC. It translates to CASSLMGDAGKGYTF.

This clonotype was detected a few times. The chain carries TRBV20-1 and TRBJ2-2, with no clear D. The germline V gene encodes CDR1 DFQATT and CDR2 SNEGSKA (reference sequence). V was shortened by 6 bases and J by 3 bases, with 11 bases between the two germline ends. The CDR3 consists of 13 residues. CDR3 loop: CSAIYTDTGELFF. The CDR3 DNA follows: TGCAGTGCGATCTACACAGACACCGGGGAGCTGTTTTTT.